The 5 T cell receptor beta chains presented below share a single source sample, sequenced in a study of glioma-infiltrating T cells. Amplification of TCR alpha and beta CDR3 regions from RNA used iRepertoire nested multiplex PCR. One entry per CDR3 protein, called by TCRdb with MiXCR from the multiplex PCR reads. Among about 140,000 distinct CDR3 sequences, roughly 43% were seen once, and the ten largest hold around 18%. Material: glioma tissue, nonneoplastic brain tissue, or PBMCs (not recorded which). These receptors were collected from a human donor with low-grade glioma or glioblastoma, undergoing nonglioma brain surgery, or in good health (not recorded which).

The table lists this clonotype with a few counts. The chain is built from TRBV20-1 and TRBJ1-1, with TRBD1 matching 7 bases. The germline V gene encodes CDR1 DFQATT and CDR2 SNEGSKA (reference sequence). The CDR3 totals 15 residues. J was trimmed by 4 bases and V by 7 bases; bases with no gene match: 15. The CDR3 region has the DNA TGCAGTGGGAAAAGGGGGCAGGAGGAGGGCACTGAAGCTTTCTTT. Translation gives CSGKRGQEEGTEAFF.

This clonotype showed up many times. The gene calls are TRBV7-9 and TRBJ2-3; D gene unclear. The CDR3 extends over 15 amino acids. CDR1 and CDR2 from the germline V gene are SEHNR and FQNEAQ (reference sequence). The V end was cut by 1 base, the J end by 2 bases, with 10 bases between. CDR3 in DNA: TGTGCCAGCAGCTTAGGCGGACGGAACACAGATACGCAGTATTTT. Its protein is CASSLGGRNTDTQYF.

Turning to this clonotype: This may be a read error, as it is one base from a much larger clone. This chain links TRBV7-9 with TRBJ1-5; the D gene is possibly TRBD1 (5 bases). This CDR3 contains 16 residues. Germline V gene data show CDR1 as SEHNR and CDR2 as FQNEAQ (reference sequence). This CDR3 is CARSQDGSGDNQPQHF. The CDR3 region has the DNA TGTGCCCGCAGCCAAGATGGGTCGGGGGACAATCAGCCCCAGCATTTT.

This clonotype was detected a few times. This chain links TRBV6-1 with TRBJ2-1, with D hard to call. V shed 2 bases and J shed 0 bases, with 11 bases lying between them. The CDR3 is 16 residues long. CDR1 MNHNS and CDR2 SASEGT come from the germline V gene. The CDR3 DNA is TGTGCCAGCAGTGAATACGGCCGGAGCTCCTACAATGAGCAGTTCTTC. The encoded protein is CASSEYGRSSYNEQFF.

There are many counts of this clonotype. The chain uses TRBV6-2 or TRBV6-3 and TRBJ2-1, with 9 nucleotides matching TRBD2. Germline values: CDR1 MNHEY, CDR2 SVGEGT. J was trimmed by 8 bases and V by 2 bases; bases with no gene match: 7. This CDR3 spans 15 amino acids. The CDR3 reads CASSYAAGGWDEQFF. The CDR3 DNA sequence: TGTGCCAGCAGTTACGCCGCGGGAGGGTGGGATGAGCAGTTCTTC.